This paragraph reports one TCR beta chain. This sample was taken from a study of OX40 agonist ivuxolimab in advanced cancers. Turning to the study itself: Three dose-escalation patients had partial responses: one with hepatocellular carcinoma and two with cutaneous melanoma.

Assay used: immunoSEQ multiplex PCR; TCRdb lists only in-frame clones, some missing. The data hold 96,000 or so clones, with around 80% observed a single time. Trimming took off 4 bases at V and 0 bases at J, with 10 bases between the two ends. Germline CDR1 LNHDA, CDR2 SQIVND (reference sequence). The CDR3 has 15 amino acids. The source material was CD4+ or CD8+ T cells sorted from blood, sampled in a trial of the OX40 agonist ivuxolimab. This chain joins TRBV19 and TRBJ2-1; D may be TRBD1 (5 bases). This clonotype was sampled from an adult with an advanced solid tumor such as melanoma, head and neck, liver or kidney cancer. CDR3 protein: CASSTDKSSYNEQFF. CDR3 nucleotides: TGTGCCAGTAGTACGGACAAAAGCTCCTACAATGAGCAGTTCTTC.